This T cell receptor beta chain was identified in a study of beta chain features in type 1 diabetes. On this clone: Its matching antigen is unknown.

Germline V lookup: CDR1 SGHDN, CDR2 FVKESK. This CDR3 comprises 13 residues. V lost 3 bases to trimming and J lost 7 bases, with 13 bases between them. Reverse transcription of all isolated RNA meant that expressed TCRB transcripts were sequenced. Assay used: immunoSEQ multiplex PCR; TCRdb lists only in-frame clones, some missing. The table records under 350,000 clones, approximately 14% of them present only once. The study's findings and limits: Among patients with Type 1 diabetes, TCRB CDR3s were moderately but significantly shorter in every one of the four CD4+ subsets.

Sequenced input: naive CD4+ T cells from blood. The sequence derives from a man under 40 with type 1 diabetes. The chain recombines TRBV14 with TRBJ2-7; D is perhaps TRBD2 (6 bases). CDR3 DNA: TGTGCCAGCAGCCATGGACTAACTGGGGAGCAGTACTTC. Translation: CASSHGLTGEQYF.